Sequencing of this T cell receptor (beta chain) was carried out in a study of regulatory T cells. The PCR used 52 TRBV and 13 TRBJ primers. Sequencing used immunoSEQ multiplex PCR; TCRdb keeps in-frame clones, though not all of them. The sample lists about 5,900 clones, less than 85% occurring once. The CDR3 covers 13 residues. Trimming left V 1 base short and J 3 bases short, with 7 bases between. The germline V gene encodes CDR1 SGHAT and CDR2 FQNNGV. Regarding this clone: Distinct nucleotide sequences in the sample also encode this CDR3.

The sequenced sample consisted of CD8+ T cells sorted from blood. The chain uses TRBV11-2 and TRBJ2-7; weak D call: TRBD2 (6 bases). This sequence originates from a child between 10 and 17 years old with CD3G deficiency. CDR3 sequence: CASSLGRGYEQYF. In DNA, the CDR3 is TGTGCCAGCAGCTTAGGGAGGGGCTACGAGCAGTACTTC.